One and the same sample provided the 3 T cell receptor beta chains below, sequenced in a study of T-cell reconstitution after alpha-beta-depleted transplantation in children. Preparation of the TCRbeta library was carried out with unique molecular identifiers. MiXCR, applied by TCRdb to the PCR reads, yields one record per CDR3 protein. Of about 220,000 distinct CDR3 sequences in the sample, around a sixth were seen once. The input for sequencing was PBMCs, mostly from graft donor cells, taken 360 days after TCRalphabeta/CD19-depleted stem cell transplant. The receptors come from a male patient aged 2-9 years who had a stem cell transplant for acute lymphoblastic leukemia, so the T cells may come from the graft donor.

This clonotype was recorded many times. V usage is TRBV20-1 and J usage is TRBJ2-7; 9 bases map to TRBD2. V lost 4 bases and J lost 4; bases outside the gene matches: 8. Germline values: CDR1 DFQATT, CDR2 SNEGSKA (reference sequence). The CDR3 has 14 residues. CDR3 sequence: CSATSPSGKYEQYF. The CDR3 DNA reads TGCAGTGCTACTTCCCCTAGCGGGAAGTACGAGCAGTACTTC.

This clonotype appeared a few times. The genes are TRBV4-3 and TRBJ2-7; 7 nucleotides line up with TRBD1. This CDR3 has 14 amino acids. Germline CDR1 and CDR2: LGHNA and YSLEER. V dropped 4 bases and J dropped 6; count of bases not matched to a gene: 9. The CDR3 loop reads CASSRAEGGGEQYF. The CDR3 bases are TGCGCCAGCAGCCGTGCCGAAGGGGGCGGCGAGCAGTACTTC.

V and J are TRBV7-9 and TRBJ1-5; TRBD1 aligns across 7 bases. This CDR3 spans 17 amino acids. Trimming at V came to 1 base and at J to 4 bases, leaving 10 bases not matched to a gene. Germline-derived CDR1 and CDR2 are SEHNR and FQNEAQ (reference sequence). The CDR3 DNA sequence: TGTGCCAGCAGCTTAGGGGATCTGGGACAGAGAAATCAGCCCCAGCATTTT. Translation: CASSLGDLGQRNQPQHF.